The sample holds many counts of the clone carrying this T cell receptor (beta chain). Its antigen is unknown. The data were taken from a study of neurological immune-mediated disorders. Study findings and constraints: While HTLV-1-associated myelopathy showed the greatest TCR clonal expansion, multiple sclerosis showed the least, falling below healthy controls. CDR3 amino acid sequences found in expanded clones were never shared across subjects, suggesting private repertoires in all groups.

The sorted libraries were prepared using approximately 900,000 CD4+ or CD8+ T cells that had themselves been sorted. In TCRdb, the 5' RACE reads were re-called with MiXCR into one record per CDR3 protein. The sample holds about 30,000 distinct CDR3 sequences, approximately 5.2% seen once. V was shortened by 2 bases and J by 6 bases, with 14 bases between the two germline ends. CDR1 is SGDLS and CDR2 is YYNGEE in the germline V gene. CDR3 length: 15 amino acids. The chain is built from TRBV9 and TRBJ2-2; weak D call: TRBD2 (6 bases). This TCR was sampled from a woman aged 45-65 years in good health. The sequenced material came from CD4+ T cells from blood. DNA of the CDR3: TGTGCCAGCAGCGTTTGGGACTCGCCCGCCGGGGAGCTGTTTTTT. Translating gives CASSVWDSPAGELFF.